Following are 16 T cell receptor beta chains from one sample sequenced in a study of radiation and T cells in renal cell carcinoma. The table came from immunoSEQ multiplex PCR; TCRdb's copy has only in-frame clones and leaves some out. The sample yields fewer than 200,000 clones, about 87% seen once. Time point specified: blood 4 weeks post-SBRT, at nephrectomy. The treatment was: 15 Gy SBRT to primary tumor, nephrectomy 4 weeks later. The sequences come from blood, collected from a patient whose treatment included radiotherapy and nephrectomy. All receptors derive from a woman between 50 and 59 years old with renal cell carcinoma.

V usage is TRBV9 and J usage is TRBJ2-5, with D unresolved. Looked up from germline, CDR1 is SGDLS and CDR2 is YYNGEE. The CDR3 runs 14 residues. Trimming removed 3 bases at V and 5 bases at J, with 14 bases between. The CDR3 DNA sequence: TGTGCCAGCAGCGCGGACGGCTTGGGGGAGACCCAGTACTTC. Translation: CASSADGLGETQYF. The full variable domain, rest sourced from reference TRBV9 and TRBJ2-5, is DSGVTQTPKHLITATGQRVTLRCSPRSGDLSVYWYQQSLDQGLQFLIQYYNGEERAKGNILERFSAQQFPDLHSELNLSSLELGDSALYFCASSADGLGETQYFGPGTRLLVL.

The chain joins TRBV6-6 to TRBJ1-3; 7 positions agree with TRBD1. Per germline, CDR1 MNHNY and CDR2 SVGAGI (reference sequence). The V and J ends lost 5 bases and 4 bases, in that order; junction bases with no gene match: 5. The CDR3 consists of 14 residues. The CDR3 sequence is CASSTGTVGNTIYF. The DNA for the CDR3 is TGTGCCAGCAGTACCGGGACAGTAGGAAACACCATATATTTT.

Comment on this clone: One end of the junction is discordant with germline, which a read error may explain. The chain employs TRBV7-7 and TRBJ2-2; tentatively, D is TRBD2 (5 bases). Germline V gene data show CDR1 as SSHAT and CDR2 as FNYEAQ (reference sequence). The CDR3 extends over 12 amino acids. This chain's CDR3 is CASSLASGELFF. The CDR3 nucleotides read TGTGCTAGCAGCTTAGCGTCCGGGGAGCTGTTTTTT.

This sequence joins TRBV4-2 and TRBJ1-5; 8 bases are a match to TRBD1. Germline values: CDR1 LGHNA, CDR2 YNFKEQ. Trimming cost V 4 bases and J 2 bases; bases outside gene matches: 7. This CDR3 contains 16 residues. CDR3 loop: CASSRQVDRGNQPQHF. The CDR3 DNA reads TGTGCCAGCAGCCGGCAGGTGGACAGGGGCAATCAGCCCCAGCATTTT.

A single count supports this clone. This chain uses TRBV9 with TRBJ1-1; no reliable D call. CDR1 is SGDLS, CDR2 YYNGEE, per germline. Trimming stripped 0 bases from V and 4 bases from J, with 10 bases between. The CDR3 runs to 14 residues. The CDR3 spells CASSVVDAPTEAFF. For the CDR3, the DNA is TGTGCCAGCAGCGTAGTAGACGCGCCCACTGAAGCTTTCTTT.

A single count supports this clone. This chain uses TRBV5-1 with TRBJ2-3; 12 bases map to TRBD1. CDR3 length: 15 residues. The J segment lost 5 bases and the V segment lost 3 bases, leaving 4 bases of the junction unmatched. CDR1 is SGHRS and CDR2 is YFSETQ in the germline V gene. The CDR3 is CASSSGQGAKDTQYF. CDR3 nucleotide sequence: TGCGCCAGCAGCTCGGGACAGGGGGCTAAAGATACGCAGTATTTT.

In this sample, this clone turned up a few times. The V call is TRBV9, the J call TRBJ1-1, with D perhaps matching TRBD1 (6 bases). Germline V gene lookup returns CDR1 SGDLS and CDR2 YYNGEE. V lost 2 bases and J lost 0, with 14 bases in between. The CDR3 contains 16 residues. Here the CDR3 DNA reads TGTGCCAGCAGCGTTGAACCGGGACATATGAACACTGAAGCTTTCTTT. It yields the protein CASSVEPGHMNTEAFF.

The chain employs TRBV19 and TRBJ2-6, with D unclear. The CDR3 length is 19 residues. Trimming cost V 3 bases and J 0 bases, with 18 bases left between them. From germline, CDR1 is LNHDA and CDR2 SQIVND (reference sequence). CDR3 nucleotide sequence: TGTGCCAGTAGTATTAGTCCGGCAGGTGTCATCTCTGGGGCCAACGTCCTGACTTTC. Translating it yields CASSISPAGVISGANVLTF.

This rearrangement joins TRBV18 to TRBJ1-5, with D possibly being TRBD1 (5 bases). CDR1 and CDR2 (germline): KGHSH, LQKENI. CDR3 length: 15 residues. The V end was cut by 2 bases, the J end by 3 bases, with 11 bases between. CDR3 bases: TGTGCCAGCTCACCATCGAGGGGTGACAATCAGCCCCAGCATTTT. It encodes CASSPSRGDNQPQHF. Using reference TRBV18 and TRBJ1-5 for the parts outside the CDR3, the full variable domain is NAGVMQNPRHLVRRRGQEARLRCSPMKGHSHVYWYRQLPEEGLKFMVYLQKENIIDESGMPKERFSAEFPKEGPSILRIQQVVRGDSAAYFCASSPSRGDNQPQHFGDGTRLSIL.

CDR3 protein: CASSLNRVAGNTIYF. The CDR3 DNA is TGTGCCAGCAGCTTAAACAGGGTTGCAGGAAACACCATATATTTT. The genes are TRBV11-2 and TRBJ1-3, with D possibly being TRBD1 (6 bases). The V gene lost 2 bases and the J gene lost 4 bases, with 12 bases spanning the gap. The CDR3 is 15 residues long. Germline CDR1 reads SGHAT; CDR2 reads FQNNGV.

This clone was seen only once. The V and J genes are TRBV19 and TRBJ2-7, with 12 positions matching TRBD2. V lost 5 bases and J lost 3; bases outside the gene matches: 5. This CDR3 has 15 amino acids. The germline V gene has CDR1 LNHDA and CDR2 SQIVND (reference sequence). In DNA form, the CDR3 reads TGTGCCAGTAGTTCTCAACTAGCGGGGGGCTACGAGCAGTACTTC. Residues: CASSSQLAGGYEQYF. Using reference TRBV19 and TRBJ2-7 for the parts outside the CDR3, the full variable domain is DGGITQSPKYLFRKEGQNVTLSCEQNLNHDAMYWYRQDPGQGLRLIYYSQIVNDFQKGDIAEGYSVSREKKESFPLTVTSAQKNPTAFYLCASSSQLAGGYEQYFGPGTRLTVT.

The chain uses TRBV11-2 and TRBJ2-4, with 12 bases lining up with TRBD2. This CDR3 has 19 residues. The junction had 11 bases not matched to a gene; V was cut back by 4 bases and J by 1 base. Germline lookup yields CDR1 SGHAT and CDR2 FQNNGV. This CDR3 reads CASSSFLAGGLRAKNIQYF. In DNA form, the CDR3 reads TGTGCCAGCAGCTCCTTTCTAGCGGGGGGGCTAAGGGCCAAAAACATTCAGTACTTC.

This clone is a singleton in its sample. This chain connects TRBV7-2 to TRBJ2-1, with no clear D. The germline V gene has CDR1 SGHTA and CDR2 FQGNSA. CDR3 size: 14 residues. The V end was cut by 5 bases, the J end by 8 bases, with 16 bases between. The CDR3 nucleotides are TGTGCCAGCAGCCCATCTCGGGCCCAGGATGAGCAGTTCTTC. Protein product: CASSPSRAQDEQFF.

The genes are TRBV5-4 and TRBJ2-5; TRBD1 might be the D (5 bases). V lost 0 bases and J lost 2, with 5 bases in between. The CDR3 is 13 amino acids. CDR1 and CDR2 (germline): SGHNT, YYREEE (reference sequence). CDR3 protein: CASSLGQQETQYF. The CDR3 bases are TGTGCCAGCAGCTTGGGACAGCAAGAGACCCAGTACTTC.

This chain connects TRBV4-1 to TRBJ2-5; D perhaps matches TRBD2 (6 bases). The germline V and J ends were trimmed by 4 bases and 1 base, with 22 bases remaining between them. In germline, CDR1 is MGHRA, CDR2 YSYEKL. CDR3 size: 18 residues. CDR3 region: CASSLRPPGGESQETQYF. CDR3 DNA: TGCGCCAGCAGCCTTAGGCCTCCTGGCGGGGAGTCCCAAGAGACCCAGTACTTC.

The chain employs TRBV4-2 and TRBJ2-1, with 7 bases aligning to TRBD2. From germline, CDR1 is LGHNA and CDR2 YNFKEQ. Germline trimming cut 0 bases from V and 6 bases from J; bases unmatched to any gene: 2. This CDR3 contains 14 residues. CDR3 region: CASSQETSINEQFF. The CDR3 bases are TGTGCCAGCAGCCAAGAGACTAGCATCAATGAGCAGTTCTTC.